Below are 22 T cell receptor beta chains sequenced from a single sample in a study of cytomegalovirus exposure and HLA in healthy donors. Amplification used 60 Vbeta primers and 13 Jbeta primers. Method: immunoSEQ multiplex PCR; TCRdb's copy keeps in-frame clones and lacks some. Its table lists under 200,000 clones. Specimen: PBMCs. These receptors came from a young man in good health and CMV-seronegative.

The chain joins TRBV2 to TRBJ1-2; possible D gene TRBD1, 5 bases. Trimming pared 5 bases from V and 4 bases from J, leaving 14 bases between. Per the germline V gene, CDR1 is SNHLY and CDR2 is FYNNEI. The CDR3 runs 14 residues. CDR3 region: CASSTGTAGYGYTF. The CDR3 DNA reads TGTGCCAGCAGTACGGGGACTGCAGGCTATGGCTACACCTTC.

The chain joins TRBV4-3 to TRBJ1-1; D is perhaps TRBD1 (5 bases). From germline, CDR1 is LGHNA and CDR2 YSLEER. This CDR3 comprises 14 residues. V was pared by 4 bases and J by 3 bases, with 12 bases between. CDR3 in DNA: TGCGCCAGCAGCCGGGGGGAGTTGTACACTGAAGCTTTCTTT. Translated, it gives CASSRGELYTEAFF.

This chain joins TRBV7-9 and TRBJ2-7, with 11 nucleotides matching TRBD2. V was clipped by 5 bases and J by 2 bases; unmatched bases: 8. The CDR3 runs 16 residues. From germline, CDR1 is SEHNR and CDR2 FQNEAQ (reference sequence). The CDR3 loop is CASSHALGLAAYEQYF. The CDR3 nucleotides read TGTGCCAGCAGCCATGCTCTGGGACTAGCGGCCTACGAGCAGTACTTC.

The CDR3 is CASSVTEGGDTIYF. CDR3 nucleotides: TGTGCCAGCAGCGTAACGGAGGGAGGGGACACCATATATTTT. The rearrangement uses TRBV9 and TRBJ1-3; a possible D gene is TRBD1 (5 bases). The germline V and J ends were trimmed by 1 base and 8 bases, with 13 bases remaining between them. CDR1 and CDR2 from the germline V gene are SGDLS and YYNGEE. CDR3 length: 14 residues.

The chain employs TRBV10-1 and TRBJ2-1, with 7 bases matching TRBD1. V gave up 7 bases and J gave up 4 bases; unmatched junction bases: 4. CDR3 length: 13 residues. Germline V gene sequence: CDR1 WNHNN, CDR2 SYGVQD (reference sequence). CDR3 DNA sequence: TGCGCCAGCAACAAACAGGGGTACAATGAGCAGTTCTTC. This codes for CASNKQGYNEQFF.

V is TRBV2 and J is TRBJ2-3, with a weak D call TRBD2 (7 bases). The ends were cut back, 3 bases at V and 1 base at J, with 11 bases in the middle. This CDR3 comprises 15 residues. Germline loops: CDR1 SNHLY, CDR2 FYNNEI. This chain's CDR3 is CASSDWGGGTDTQYF. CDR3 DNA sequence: TGTGCCAGCAGTGATTGGGGGGGCGGCACAGATACGCAGTATTTT.

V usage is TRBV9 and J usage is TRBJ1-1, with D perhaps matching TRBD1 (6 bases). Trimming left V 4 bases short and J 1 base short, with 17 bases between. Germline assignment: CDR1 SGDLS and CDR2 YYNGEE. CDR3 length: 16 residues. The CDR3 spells CASSSQRGGGNTEAFF. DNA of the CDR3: TGTGCCAGCAGCTCCCAGAGGGGGGGCGGGAACACTGAAGCTTTCTTT.

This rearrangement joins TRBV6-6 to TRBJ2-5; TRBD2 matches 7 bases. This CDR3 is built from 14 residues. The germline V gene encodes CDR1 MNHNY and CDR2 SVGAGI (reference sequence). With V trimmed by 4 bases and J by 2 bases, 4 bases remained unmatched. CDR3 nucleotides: TGTGCCAGCAGTTGGAGGGAGGGACAAGAGACCCAGTACTTC. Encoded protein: CASSWREGQETQYF.

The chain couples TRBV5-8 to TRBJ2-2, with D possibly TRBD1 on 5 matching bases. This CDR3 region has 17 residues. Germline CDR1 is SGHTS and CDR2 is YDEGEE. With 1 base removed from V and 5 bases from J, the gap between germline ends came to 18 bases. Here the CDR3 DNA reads TGTGCCAGCAGCTTGAGGGGCCGCAGCAGACCAACCGGGGAGCTGTTTTTT. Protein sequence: CASSLRGRSRPTGELFF.

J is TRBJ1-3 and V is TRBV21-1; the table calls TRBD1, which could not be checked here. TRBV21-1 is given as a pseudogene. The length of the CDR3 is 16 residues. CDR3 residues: CASSTRQVPSGNTIYF. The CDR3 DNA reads TGTGCCAGCAGCACCCGACAGGTCCCCTCTGGAAACACCATATATTTT.

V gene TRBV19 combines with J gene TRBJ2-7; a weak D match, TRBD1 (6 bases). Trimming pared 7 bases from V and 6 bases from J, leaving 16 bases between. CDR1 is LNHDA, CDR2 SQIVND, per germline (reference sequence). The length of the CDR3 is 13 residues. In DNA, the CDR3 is TGTGCCAGTAATGGACAGAGGGGTCTCGAGCAGTACTTC. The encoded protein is CASNGQRGLEQYF.

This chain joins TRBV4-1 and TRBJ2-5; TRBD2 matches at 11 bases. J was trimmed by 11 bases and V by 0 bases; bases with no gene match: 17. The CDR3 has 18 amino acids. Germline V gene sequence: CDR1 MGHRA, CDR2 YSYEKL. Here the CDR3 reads CASSQDSSASGGFRVQYF. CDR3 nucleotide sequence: TGCGCCAGCAGCCAAGATAGTTCGGCTAGCGGGGGGTTCCGGGTTCAGTACTTC.

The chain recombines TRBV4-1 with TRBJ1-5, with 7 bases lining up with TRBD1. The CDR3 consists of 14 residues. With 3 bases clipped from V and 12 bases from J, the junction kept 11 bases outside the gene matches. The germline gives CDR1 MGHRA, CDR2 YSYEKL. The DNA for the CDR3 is TGCGCCAGCAGCCACCTGACAGGGTTAAAGGTCCAGCATTTT. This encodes CASSHLTGLKVQHF.

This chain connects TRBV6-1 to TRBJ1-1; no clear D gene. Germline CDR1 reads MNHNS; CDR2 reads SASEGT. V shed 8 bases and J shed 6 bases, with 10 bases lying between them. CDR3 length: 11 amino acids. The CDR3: CASSDSPEAFF. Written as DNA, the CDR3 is TGTGCCAGCTCGGATAGCCCTGAAGCTTTCTTT.

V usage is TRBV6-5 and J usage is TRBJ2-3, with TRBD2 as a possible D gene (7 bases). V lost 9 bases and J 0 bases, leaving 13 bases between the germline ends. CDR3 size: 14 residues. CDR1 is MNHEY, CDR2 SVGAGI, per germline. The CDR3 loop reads CASRRGGSTDTQYF. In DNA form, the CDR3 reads TGTGCCAGTCGAAGGGGGGGTAGCACAGATACGCAGTATTTT.

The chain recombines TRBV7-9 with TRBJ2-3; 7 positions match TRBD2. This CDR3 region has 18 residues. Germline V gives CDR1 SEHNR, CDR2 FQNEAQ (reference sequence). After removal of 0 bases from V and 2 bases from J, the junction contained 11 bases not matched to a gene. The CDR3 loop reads CASSLAIAPGTNTDTQYF. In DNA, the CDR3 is TGTGCCAGCAGCTTAGCAATCGCCCCCGGGACTAACACAGATACGCAGTATTTT.

Here the CDR3 reads CASRNPRDSPYGYTF. The DNA of the CDR3 is TGTGCCAGCAGAAATCCTCGGGACAGCCCTTATGGCTACACCTTC. The V gene is TRBV27, the J gene TRBJ1-2; 7 positions match TRBD1. With V trimmed by 6 bases and J by 5 bases, 12 bases remained unmatched. Germline CDR1 and CDR2: MNHEY and SMNVEV (reference sequence). The CDR3 runs to 15 residues.

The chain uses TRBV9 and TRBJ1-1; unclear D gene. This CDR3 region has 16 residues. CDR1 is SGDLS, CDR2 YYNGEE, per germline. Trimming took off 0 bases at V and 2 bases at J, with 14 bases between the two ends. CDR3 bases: TGTGCCAGCAGCGTAGGGCCCTCGAGGGCAAACACTGAAGCTTTCTTT. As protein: CASSVGPSRANTEAFF.

As DNA, the CDR3 is TGTGCCAGCTCAGGGGGGGCGGATGGCTACACCTTC. Protein sequence: CASSGGADGYTF. This rearrangement joins TRBV18 to TRBJ1-2; possible D gene TRBD1, 6 bases. The CDR3 length is 12 residues. CDR1 and CDR2 (germline): KGHSH, LQKENI. V was trimmed by 5 bases and J by 6 bases, leaving 10 bases between them.

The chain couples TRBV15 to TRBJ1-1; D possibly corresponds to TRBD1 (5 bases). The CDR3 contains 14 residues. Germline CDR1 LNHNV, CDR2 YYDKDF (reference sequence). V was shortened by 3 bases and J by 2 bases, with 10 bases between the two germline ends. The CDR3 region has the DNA TGTGCCACCAGCAGGGGGCAGGGAAACACTGAAGCTTTCTTT. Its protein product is CATSRGQGNTEAFF. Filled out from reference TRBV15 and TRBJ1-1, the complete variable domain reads DAMVIQNPRYQVTQFGKPVTLSCSQTLNHNVMYWYQQKSSQAPKLLFHYYDKDFNNEADTPDNFQSRRPNTSFCFLDIRSPGLGDTAMYLCATSRGQGNTEAFFGQGTRLTVV.

DNA of the CDR3: TGTGCCAGCAGCAAAGGGTTGCCAGGCCCTCTTAACTATGGCTACACCTTC. It translates to CASSKGLPGPLNYGYTF. The rearrangement joins TRBV21-1 to TRBJ1-2; the table gives TRBD1 as D, unverified against the DNA. TRBV21-1 is listed as a pseudogene. The CDR3 is made up of 17 amino acids.

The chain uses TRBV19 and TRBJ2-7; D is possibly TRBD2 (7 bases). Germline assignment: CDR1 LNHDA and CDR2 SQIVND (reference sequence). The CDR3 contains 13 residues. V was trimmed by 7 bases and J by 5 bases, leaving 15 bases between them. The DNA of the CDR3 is TGTGCCAGTAATGGGGGGGCGCCCGACGAGCAGTACTTC. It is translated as CASNGGAPDEQYF.